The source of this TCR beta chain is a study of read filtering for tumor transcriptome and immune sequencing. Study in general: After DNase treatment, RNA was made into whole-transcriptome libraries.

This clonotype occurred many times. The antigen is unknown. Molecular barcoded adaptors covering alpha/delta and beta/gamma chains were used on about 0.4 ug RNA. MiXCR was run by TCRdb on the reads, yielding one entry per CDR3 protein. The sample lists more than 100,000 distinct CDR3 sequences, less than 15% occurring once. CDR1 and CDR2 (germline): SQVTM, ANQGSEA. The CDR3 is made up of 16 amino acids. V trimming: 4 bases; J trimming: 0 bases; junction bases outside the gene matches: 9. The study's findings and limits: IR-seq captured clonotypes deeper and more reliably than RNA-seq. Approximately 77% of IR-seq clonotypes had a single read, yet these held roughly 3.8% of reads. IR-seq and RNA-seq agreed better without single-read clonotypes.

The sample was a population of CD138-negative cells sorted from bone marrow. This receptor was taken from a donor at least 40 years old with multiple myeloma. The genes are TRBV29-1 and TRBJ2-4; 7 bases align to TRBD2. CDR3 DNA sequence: TGCAGCGTTGTAGTTGTGGGGGGGATAGCCAAAAACATTCAGTACTTC. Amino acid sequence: CSVVVVGGIAKNIQYF.